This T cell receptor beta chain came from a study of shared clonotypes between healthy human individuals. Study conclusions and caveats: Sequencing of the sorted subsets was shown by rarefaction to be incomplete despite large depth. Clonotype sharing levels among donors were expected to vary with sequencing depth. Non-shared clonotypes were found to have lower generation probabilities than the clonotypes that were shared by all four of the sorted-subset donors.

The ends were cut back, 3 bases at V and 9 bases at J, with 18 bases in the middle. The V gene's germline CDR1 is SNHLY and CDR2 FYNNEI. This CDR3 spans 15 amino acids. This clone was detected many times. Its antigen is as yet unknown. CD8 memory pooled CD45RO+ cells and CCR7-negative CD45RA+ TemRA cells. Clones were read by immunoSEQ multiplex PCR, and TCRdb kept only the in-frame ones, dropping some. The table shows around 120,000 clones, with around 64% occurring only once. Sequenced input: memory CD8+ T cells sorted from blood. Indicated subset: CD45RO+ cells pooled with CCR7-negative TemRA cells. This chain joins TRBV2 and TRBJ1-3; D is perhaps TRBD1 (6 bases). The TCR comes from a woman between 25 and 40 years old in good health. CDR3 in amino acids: CASSDGDTAPGTIYF. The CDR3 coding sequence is TGTGCCAGCAGTGATGGGGACACCGCTCCTGGCACCATATATTTT.